This TCR beta chain is drawn from a study of cytomegalovirus exposure and HLA in healthy donors. Study background: The roughly 130 validation repertoires used the same platform as the roughly 700 first-cohort repertoires (as reported by a later analysis). General observations from the study: There were a few CMV-associated chains whose specificity for CMV antigens was confirmed in vitro.

Some clones are missing from TCRdb's copy, which holds only in-frame ones; the method was immunoSEQ multiplex PCR. The sample consists of 110,000 or so clones, roughly 83% of them appearing once. A remark on this clone: Antigen unknown.

Looked up from germline, CDR1 is WSHSY and CDR2 is SAAADI. Trimming removed 8 bases from V and 0 bases from J; junction bases left unmatched: 10. This CDR3 is built from 16 residues. The chain uses TRBV10-2 and TRBJ2-7; 10 bases agree with TRBD2. This receptor was taken from a young man in good health and CMV-seronegative. The material sequenced was PBMCs. The CDR3 protein is CASRGSGRPSSYEQYF. CDR3 nucleotides: TGCGCCAGCCGGGGTAGCGGGAGGCCGAGCTCCTACGAGCAGTACTTC.